This TCR beta chain was found in a study of human T cells and chemical hapten exposure. For the study at large: Small differences in pooled library volume mainly drove the variation in TCR yields per sample.

This clonotype was picked up many times. TCRdb processed the RACE reads anew with MiXCR; each CDR3 protein has one entry. Here the sample spans 40,000 to 45,000 distinct CDR3 sequences, roughly 3.5% being singletons. Described time point: healthy volunteer bleed at 6 weeks. The authors extracted total RNA from unfractionated whole blood. The V gene end was trimmed by 5 bases and the J gene end by 6 bases; junction bases not matched to a gene: 16. CDR3 size: 16 residues. Germline CDR1 is SGDLS and CDR2 is YYNGEE. Material: whole blood. The rearrangement uses TRBV9 and TRBJ1-1; 7 bases match TRBD1. The receptor's source is a human donor in good health. Some clones in this sample may be carry-over from other donors' samples. CDR3: CASSDRVEPLEAEAFF. The CDR3, as DNA: TGTGCCAGCAGTGACAGGGTCGAGCCCCTGGAGGCTGAAGCTTTCTTT.